This T cell receptor beta chain was recovered during a study of shared clonotypes between healthy human individuals. Measured with immunoSEQ multiplex PCR; TCRdb has only the in-frame clones, and not every one. The sample yields around 2,000,000 clones, 90% to 95% seen once. Naive CD8 cells comprised CD45RO-negative, CCR7-positively selected cells, excluding terminally differentiated effector memory CD45RA+ cells. Germline CDR1 and CDR2: SGHDN and FVKESK. This CDR3 has 13 residues. Trimming shortened V by 5 bases and J by 6 bases, and 10 bases separated the two germline ends. The sample comprised naive CD8+ T cells from PBMCs. This clonotype was sampled from a man between 18 and 29 years old in good health. Some clones in this sample may be carry-over from other donors' samples. J is TRBJ2-2 and V is TRBV14, with D unclear. Here the CDR3 reads CASSEARAGELFF. As DNA, the CDR3 is TGTGCCAGCAGCGAAGCCCGGGCCGGGGAGCTGTTTTTT.